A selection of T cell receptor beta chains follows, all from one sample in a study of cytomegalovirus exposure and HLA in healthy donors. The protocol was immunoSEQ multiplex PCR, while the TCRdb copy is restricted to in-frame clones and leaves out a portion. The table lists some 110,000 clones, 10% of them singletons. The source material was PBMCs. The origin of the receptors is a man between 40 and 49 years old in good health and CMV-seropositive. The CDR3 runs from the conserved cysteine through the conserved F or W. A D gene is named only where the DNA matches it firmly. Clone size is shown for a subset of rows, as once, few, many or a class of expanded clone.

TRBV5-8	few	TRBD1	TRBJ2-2	TGTGCCAGCAGCTCTCTCAAACAGGGGTACACCGGGGAGCTGTTTTTT	CASSSLKQGYTGELFF
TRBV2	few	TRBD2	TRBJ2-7	TGTGCCAGCAGTGTCACTAGCGGGGTCTCCTACGAGCAGTACTTC	CASSVTSGVSYEQYF
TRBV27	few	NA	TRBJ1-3	TGTGCCAGCAGTTTGGCAAACGGAAACACCATATATTTT	CASSLANGNTIYF
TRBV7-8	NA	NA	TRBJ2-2	TGTGCCAGCAGCTTAGTGCAGGGAGGGACATATGATACCGGGGAGCTGTTTTTT	CASSLVQGGTYDTGELFF
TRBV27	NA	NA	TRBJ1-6	TGTGCCAGCAGTTTATCCCGACAGCCGAACTCACCCCTCCACTTT	CASSLSRQPNSPLHF
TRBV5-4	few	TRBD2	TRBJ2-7	TGTGCCAGCAGCCCCCGCCCCACCATAGCGGGAGGGCCGAACAACGAGCAGTACTTC	CASSPRPTIAGGPNNEQYF
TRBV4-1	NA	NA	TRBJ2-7	TGCGCCAGCAGCCAAGAAGACACAACCTACGAGCAGTACTTC	CASSQEDTTYEQYF
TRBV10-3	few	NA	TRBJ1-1	TGTGCCATCACCACGGGGGGTTTGAACACTGAAGCTTTCTTT	CAITTGGLNTEAFF
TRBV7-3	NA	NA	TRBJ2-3	TGTGCCAGCAGCGTCACAAGCACAGATACGCAGTATTTT	CASSVTSTDTQYF
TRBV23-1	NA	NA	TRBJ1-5	TGCGCCAGCAGTCAGTGGAGGGTGGCACCCCAGCATTTT	CASSQWRVAPQHF
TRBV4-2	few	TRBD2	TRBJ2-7	TGTGCCAGCAGCCAAGAGAGAACTAGCGGGATGAATGAGCAGTACTTC	CASSQERTSGMNEQYF
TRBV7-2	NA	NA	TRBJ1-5	TGTGCCAGCAGATTTCAGATGAACCAGCATTTT	CASRFQMNQHF
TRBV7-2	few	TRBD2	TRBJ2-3	TGTGCCAGCAGCTTTGGACTAGCGGGTTTAGGAGATACGCAGTATTTT	CASSFGLAGLGDTQYF
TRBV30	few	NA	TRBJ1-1	TGTGCCTGGATAAAGCCACCGGGACAAGTGAACACTGAAGCTTTCTTT	CAWIKPPGQVNTEAFF
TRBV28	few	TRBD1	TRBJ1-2	TGTGCCAGCAGTGAACTGGACAGGTCCGGCGGCTACACCTTC	CASSELDRSGGYTF
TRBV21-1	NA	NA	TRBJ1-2	TGTGCCAGCAGCATTCCCCCCCTATCGAACTATGGCTACACCTTC	CASSIPPLSNYGYTF
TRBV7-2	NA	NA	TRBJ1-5	TGTGCCAGCAGCTTAGAGAGGTATTATAGCAATCAGCCCCAGCATTTT	CASSLERYYSNQPQHF
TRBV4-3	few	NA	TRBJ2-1	TGCGCCAGCAGCCAAGAGCGAGCGGCCTCCTACAATGAGCAGTTCTTC	CASSQERAASYNEQFF
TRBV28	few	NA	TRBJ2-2	TGTGCCAGCAGTTCACCAGAATCGAACACCGGGGAGCTGTTTTTT	CASSSPESNTGELFF
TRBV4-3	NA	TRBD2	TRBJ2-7	TGCGCCAGCAGCCCGACTGGCGGGAGCGGAGGAGAGCAGTACTTC	CASSPTGGSGGEQYF
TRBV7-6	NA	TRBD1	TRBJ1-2	TGTGCCAGCAGCTCAGGACAGGTCGATGGCTACACCTTC	CASSSGQVDGYTF
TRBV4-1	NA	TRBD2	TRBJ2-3	TGCGCCAGCAGCTCTACTAGCGGAACAGATACGCAGTATTTT	CASSSTSGTDTQYF
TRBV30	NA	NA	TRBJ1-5	TGTGCCTGGAGTGTACGGGCAGGGTCGGGTAATCAGCCCCAGCATTTT	CAWSVRAGSGNQPQHF
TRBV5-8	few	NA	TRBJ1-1	TGTGCCAGCAGCTTGGGCGGGACGCCCACTGACCCAGCTTTCTTT	CASSLGGTPTDPAFF
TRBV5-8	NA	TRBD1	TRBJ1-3	TGTGCCAGCAGCATAGGACAGGGAGGAAACACCATATATTTT	CASSIGQGGNTIYF
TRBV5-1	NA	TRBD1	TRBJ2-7	TGCGCCAGCAGCCACGCCGGGACAGGGGTCGAAGAGCAGTACTTC	CASSHAGTGVEEQYF
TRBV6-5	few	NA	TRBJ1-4	TGTGCCAGCAGTATAAGGGTGGACAGTAATGAAAAACTGTTTTTT	CASSIRVDSNEKLFF
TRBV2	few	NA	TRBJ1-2	TGTGCCAGCAACCAAGGAGTATTGGACTATGGCTACACCTTC	CASNQGVLDYGYTF
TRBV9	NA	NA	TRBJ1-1	TGTGCCAGCAGCGATACAGTTGCTTTGGACACTGAAGCTTTCTTT	CASSDTVALDTEAFF
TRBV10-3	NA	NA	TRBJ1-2	TGTGCCATTTCCCGGGAATCCTTCTATGGCTACACCTTC	CAISRESFYGYTF
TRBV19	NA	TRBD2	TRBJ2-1	TGTGCCAGTAGTCACCCGACTAGCGGGGCCTACAATGAGCAGTTCTTC	CASSHPTSGAYNEQFF
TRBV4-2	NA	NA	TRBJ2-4	TGTGCCAGCAGCCAAGCGAAGGTCGGAGGCATTCAGTACTTC	CASSQAKVGGIQYF
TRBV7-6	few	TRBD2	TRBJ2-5	TGTGCCAGCAGCTTAGCGGGGGCTGGCGGGAGGGAAGAGACCCAGTACTTC	CASSLAGAGGREETQYF
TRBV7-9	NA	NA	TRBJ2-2	TGTGCCAGCAGCTTAATAACGAACACCGGGGAGCTGTTTTTT	CASSLITNTGELFF
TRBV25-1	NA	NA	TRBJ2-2	TGTGCCTCCCAGGGGCTAGCAGGCACCGGGGAGCTGTTTTTT	CASQGLAGTGELFF
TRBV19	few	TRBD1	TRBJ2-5	TGTGCCAGTGGCCCTGACAGGGGGCCGGAGACCCAGTACTTC	CASGPDRGPETQYF
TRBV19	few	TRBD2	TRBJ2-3	TGTGCCAGTAGTATGCTAGCGGCTAGCACAGATACGCAGTATTTT	CASSMLAASTDTQYF
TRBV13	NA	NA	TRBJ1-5	TGTGCCAGCAGCTTAGGTGGGGCGGGACCCCAGCATTTT	CASSLGGAGPQHF
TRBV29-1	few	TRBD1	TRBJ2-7	TGCAGCGTTCAAGGGGGCCCCTACGAGCAGTACTTC	CSVQGGPYEQYF
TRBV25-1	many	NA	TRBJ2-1	TGTGCCAGCACTAGCAATAGCTCCTACAATGAGCAGTTCTTC	CASTSNSSYNEQFF
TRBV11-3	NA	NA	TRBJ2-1	TGTGCCAGCAGCCTATCCCCGTTCAAGCGCTCCTACAATGAGCAGTTCTTC	CASSLSPFKRSYNEQFF
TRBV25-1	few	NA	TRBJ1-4	TGTGCCAGCAGTGAATATGGGGGGGCGACTAATGAAAAACTGTTTTTT	CASSEYGGATNEKLFF
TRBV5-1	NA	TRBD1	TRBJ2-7	TGCGCCAGCAGCTTGGATTCCGGGACAGGGGTCACCTACGAGCAGTACTTC	CASSLDSGTGVTYEQYF
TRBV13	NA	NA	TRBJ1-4	TGTGCCAGCAGCCCGGAGACAGGAGAGGGTGAAAAACTGTTTTTT	CASSPETGEGEKLFF
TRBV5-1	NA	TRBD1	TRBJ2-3	TGCGCCAGCAGAAACAGGGGGCATAGAGATACGCAGTATTTT	CASRNRGHRDTQYF
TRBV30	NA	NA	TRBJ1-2	TGTTCCGAGGAGAGGGCCGCTGGCTACACCTTC	CSEERAAGYTF
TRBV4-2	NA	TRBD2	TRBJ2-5	TGTGCCAGCAGCCAAGTCCTTAAGCGGGGGGTTCAAGAGACCCAGTACTTC	CASSQVLKRGVQETQYF
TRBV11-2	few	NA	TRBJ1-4	TGTGCCAGCAGCTTATGGGGCGGGAGAAATGAAAAACTGTTTTTT	CASSLWGGRNEKLFF
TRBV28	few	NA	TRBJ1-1	TGTGCCAGCAGTCGCACTGAAGCTTTCTTT	CASSRTEAFF
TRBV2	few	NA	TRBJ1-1	TGTGCCAGCAGTGAAGATCGGCGGGACACTGAAGCTTTCTTT	CASSEDRRDTEAFF
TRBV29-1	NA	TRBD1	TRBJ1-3	TGCAGCGTTGAAGGGGAGGGACAGGGGGCTGTTGGAAACACCATATATTTT	CSVEGEGQGAVGNTIYF
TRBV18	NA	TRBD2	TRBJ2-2	TGTGCCAGCTCACTCTGGACTAGCGGGAACACCGGGGAGCTGTTTTTT	CASSLWTSGNTGELFF
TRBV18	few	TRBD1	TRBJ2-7	TGTGCCAGCTCACCGGTCCCGGGACAGGGAGGCGAGCAGTACTTC	CASSPVPGQGGEQYF
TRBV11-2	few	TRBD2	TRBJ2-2	TGTGCCAGCAGCTTAAACGCGGGAGCGTCTCCCGGGGAGCTGTTTTTT	CASSLNAGASPGELFF
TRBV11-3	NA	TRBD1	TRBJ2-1	TGTGCCAGCAGCCAACAGGGGTTGGTGCATGAGCAGTTCTTC	CASSQQGLVHEQFF